This T cell receptor (beta chain) comes out of a study of T-cell memory formation after mild COVID-19 (dated by TCRdb to the early 2020s). For the study in its entirety: TCR sequence clusters from the two donors were found to be largely donor specific. Two young, previously healthy adult volunteers made up the cohort, one male and one female. In two donors, T-cell clones that expanded and contracted after mild COVID-19 were followed by sequencing TCRalpha and TCRbeta repertoires longitudinally.

Ficoll-Paque density gradient centrifugation was used to isolate PBMCs. As for this clonotype: The specificity of this receptor is unknown. Base-call qualities are not available, and no considerably larger clone is one nucleotide away.

Germline trimming: 0 bases from V, 8 bases from J; junction bases outside gene matches: 9. Sequences SGDLS (CDR1) and YYNGEE (CDR2) are obtained from the germline V gene. Spanning cysteine to phenylalanine, the CDR3 consists of 16 amino acids. The only DNA kept is the CDR3, 48 bases in frame from the first base. Sequenced using an Illumina NovaSeq 6000. TCRalpha and TCRbeta cDNA libraries were constructed by 5'RACE with constant-segment primers, with sample barcodes and unique molecular identifiers being introduced. RNA was extracted from every sample with Trizol reagent. Amplification of the libraries took two PCR steps, and the second step added a second sample barcode plus Illumina TruSeq adapters. Sequencing of the libraries was done on an Illumina NovaSeq, producing 2 x 150 bp paired-end reads. The original pipeline was this. Reads were demultiplexed and collapsed into UMI-guided consensus sequences with migec v1.2.7. With mixcr v2.1.11, UMI consensuses were aligned to TRA and TRB V and J templates and assembled into clonotypes. Clonotypes were classified as expanded or contracted when called significant by both edgeR and NoisET, with noise models trained on biological replicates. For edgeR calls, a false discovery rate-adjusted p below 0.01 and a log2 fold-change threshold of 1 were applied. As an exploratory analysis of dynamics, max-normalized trajectories of the 1000 most abundant clonotypes were examined with PCA combined with hierarchical clustering. Separately sequenced CD4+ and CD8+ repertoires were used to assign the CD4 or CD8 phenotype of responding clones. TCRdb handled the public reads itself, with Q25 trimming in fastp and clone calling in MiXCR, and kept productive beta chains. Rows merge per CDR3 protein into single entries with the most common DNA and genes. The V and J calls were determined by TCRdb, not by the authors. The sample yields 390,000 or so distinct CDR3 sequences; 15% to 20% were counted once. The ten largest clones represent roughly a fifth of the sample.

Overall study results and their limits: Some responding clones were detected in pre-infection memory, suggesting pre-existing cross-reactive memory T cells joined the SARS-CoV-2 response. From day 15 to 85, contracting clones showed balanced CD4/CD8 phenotypes, whereas a second wave of clones that expanded from day 15 to 37 leaned towards CD4+. Only a couple of mild cases were covered by the study, and larger cohorts that include severe cases with pre-infection samples were considered necessary. SARS-CoV-2 specificity of the second-wave clones peaking on day 37 was not confirmed. Contracting CD4+ clones were located mainly in the CM and EM memory subsets, whereas CD8+ clones were found to be enriched in EMRA.

The TCR originated in a man aged 18 to 35 who had mild COVID-19 (a few samples of this study predate the infection). The sample titles of this study are shuffled in the database, so cell type and time point are left out; the donor was told from shared clones. The sequenced material came from PBMCs or a T cell subset sorted from them (not recorded which). The sequence links TRBV9 to TRBJ1-2, and 11 junction bases match TRBD1. The nucleotide sequence reads TGTGCCAGCAGCGTAGGGGGGACAGGGGGTCTCTACGGCTACACCTTC. This encodes CASSVGGTGGLYGYTF.